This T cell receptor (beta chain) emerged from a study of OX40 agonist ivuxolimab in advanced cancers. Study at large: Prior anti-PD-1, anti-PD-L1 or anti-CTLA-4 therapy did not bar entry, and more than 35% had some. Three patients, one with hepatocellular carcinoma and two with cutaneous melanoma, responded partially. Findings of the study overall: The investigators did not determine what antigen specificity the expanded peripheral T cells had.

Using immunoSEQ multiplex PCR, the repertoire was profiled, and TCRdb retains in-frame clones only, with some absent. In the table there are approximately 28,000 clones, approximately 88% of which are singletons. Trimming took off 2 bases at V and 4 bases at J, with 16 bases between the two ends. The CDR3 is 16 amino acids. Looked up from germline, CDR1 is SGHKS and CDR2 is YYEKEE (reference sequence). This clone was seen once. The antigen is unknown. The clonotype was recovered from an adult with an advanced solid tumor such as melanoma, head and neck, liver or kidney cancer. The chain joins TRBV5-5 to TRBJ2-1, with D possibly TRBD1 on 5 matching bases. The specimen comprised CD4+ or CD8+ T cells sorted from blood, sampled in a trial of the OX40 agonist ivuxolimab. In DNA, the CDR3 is TGTGCCAGCAGCTTCTATCCGGCGGACACTTACAATGAGCAGTTCTTC. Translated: CASSFYPADTYNEQFF.